Listed here is a single TCR beta chain. The antigen is undetermined. The CDR3 sequence is 17 residues long. V dropped 5 bases and J dropped 3; count of bases not matched to a gene: 15. Looked up from germline, CDR1 is MDHEN and CDR2 is SYDVKM. Exposure to brentuximab vedotin varied, and each patient had relapsed following autologous stem cell transplantation. Complete response, partial response or progressive disease was each patient's best response. Profiling relied on immunoSEQ multiplex PCR, and the TCRdb table lists in-frame clones only, not all of them. The sample holds about 110,000 clones, around 89% seen once. This sample was included in a study of PD-1 blockade in classical Hodgkin lymphoma. Study-level findings and limits: Complete responders had baseline diversity similar to newly diagnosed patients. While CD8+ TCR diversity did not rise significantly by C4D1, CD4+ TCR diversity did.

Sequences were derived from peripheral blood mononuclear cells (PBMCs), sampled before the second cycle of nivolumab. The gene calls are TRBV28 and TRBJ1-2, with TRBD1 matching over 7 bases. The TCR was taken from a human donor with classical Hodgkin lymphoma. CDR3 DNA: TGTGCCAGCAGTACGCCGGGACAGCCTTCAACCCACTATGGCTACACCTTC. This encodes CASSTPGQPSTHYGYTF.